This TCR beta chain was recorded in a study of cytomegalovirus exposure and HLA in healthy donors. Use of 60 Vbeta and 13 Jbeta primers characterized the PCR. Only in-frame clones appear in the TCRdb table, and some are missing; sequencing was by immunoSEQ multiplex PCR. The top ten hold roughly 4% of the sample, which has about 160,000 clones, 83% seen once. The CDR3 extends over 15 amino acids. V was clipped by 6 bases and J by 6 bases; unmatched bases: 4. The germline gives CDR1 SQVTM, CDR2 ANQGSEA. The chain employs TRBV29-1 and TRBJ2-2; 16 bases align to TRBD2. This receptor was taken from a man aged 50 or older in good health and CMV-seropositive. Sequenced sample: PBMCs. CDR3 DNA sequence: TGCAGCGTGACCGGGACTAGCGGGAGGGCCGGGGAGCTGTTTTTT. Its translation: CSVTGTSGRAGELFF.